The present entry profiles one TCR beta chain with its context. Its cognate antigen is unknown. This record belongs to a study of post-analysis software for immune sequencing data. The study, taken as a whole, reports: When compared against controls, multiple sclerosis patients showed significantly lower normalized Chao1 diversity. In patients, TRBV5-6, TRBV5-1 and TRBV20-1 belonged to roughly 5 TRBV segments found more frequently than in controls. Samples from one preparation batch, clustered by F measure, grouped strongly together.

Prepared libraries of TCR beta cDNA carried unique molecular identifiers. TCRdb analysed the PCR reads with MiXCR anew, one entry per CDR3 protein. The sample holds hundreds of thousands of distinct CDR3 sequences, 55% to 60% seen once. In germline, CDR1 is MNHEY, CDR2 SMNVEV (reference sequence). V trimming: 7 bases; J trimming: 6 bases; junction bases outside the gene matches: 7. CDR3 size: 15 residues. The TCR sequence derives from a girl aged 2 to 9 with multiple sclerosis. The chain carries TRBV27 and TRBJ2-1; 12 nucleotides match TRBD2. Sample: blood. The CDR3 here is CASIPLAGGPNEQFF. CDR3 DNA sequence: TGTGCCAGCATCCCACTAGCGGGGGGCCCCAATGAGCAGTTCTTC.